One and the same sample provided the 11 T cell receptor beta chains below, sequenced in a study of OX40 agonist ivuxolimab in advanced cancers. Libraries were prepared by immunoSEQ multiplex PCR; TCRdb keeps only in-frame clonotypes and omits some of them. The sample shows about 62,000 clones, under 95% of them seen only once. Sequenced material: CD4+ or CD8+ T cells sorted from blood, taken in a trial of the OX40 agonist ivuxolimab. These TCRs come from an adult with an advanced solid tumor such as melanoma, head and neck, liver or kidney cancer.

A note on this clone: The sample holds other DNA sequences that translate to the same CDR3. This rearrangement joins TRBV7-9 to TRBJ2-1; 8 nucleotides agree with TRBD2. Germline V lookup: CDR1 SEHNR, CDR2 FQNEAQ (reference sequence). CDR3 length: 16 amino acids. Losses at the gene ends were 5 bases for V and 0 bases for J; bases not matched to a gene: 6. As DNA, the CDR3 is TGTGCCAGCAGCCCCCGGGGGGGTAGCTCCTACAATGAGCAGTTCTTC. This gives the protein CASSPRGGSSYNEQFF.

This clone was recorded once. This chain joins TRBV10-3 and TRBJ1-1; D might be TRBD1 (5 bases). This CDR3 spans 15 amino acids. CDR1 and CDR2 from the germline V gene are ENHRY and SYGVKD. Trimming shortened V by 4 bases and J by 4 bases, and 16 bases separated the two germline ends. The CDR3 here is CAISGAGILSTEAFF. The CDR3 DNA is TGTGCCATCAGTGGGGCAGGGATATTATCCACTGAAGCTTTCTTT.

This clone is a singleton in its sample. The chain joins TRBV27 to TRBJ2-3; tentatively, D is TRBD2 (6 bases). This CDR3 region has 15 residues. Between the trimmed V and J ends, which lost 6 bases and 1 base, there was a span of 14 bases. In germline, CDR1 is MNHEY, CDR2 SMNVEV (reference sequence). CDR3 in amino acids: CASRLASRGTDTQYF. The CDR3 DNA reads TGTGCCAGCAGACTAGCTTCTCGGGGCACAGATACGCAGTATTTT.

For the CDR3, the DNA is TGTGCCAGCAGCAAAGAGGGGGGCTCCAATGAGCAGTTCTTC. This gives the protein CASSKEGGSNEQFF. The V and J genes are TRBV11-3 and TRBJ2-1, with D possibly being TRBD1 or TRBD2 (6 bases each). The CDR3 sequence is 14 residues long. CDR1 is SGHNT, CDR2 YENEEA, per germline. Trimming cost V 5 bases and J 6 bases, with 14 bases left between them.

V and J are TRBV27 and TRBJ1-1, with a tentative D call TRBD1 (6 bases). The V end lost 5 bases, the J end lost 2 bases, and 15 bases lay between the germline ends. The CDR3 contains 15 residues. The V gene's germline CDR1 is MNHEY and CDR2 SMNVEV (reference sequence). The CDR3 sequence is CASSITGPINTEAFF. DNA of the CDR3: TGTGCCAGCAGTATAACAGGGCCAATTAACACTGAAGCTTTCTTT.

The chain combines TRBV5-6 with TRBJ1-4; D not resolved. The V and J ends lost 1 base and 0 bases respectively, with 13 bases between them. CDR3 length: 17 amino acids. Germline-derived CDR1 and CDR2 are SGHDT and YYEEEE. CDR3 sequence reads: CASSLYYRGATNEKLFF. DNA of the CDR3: TGTGCCAGCAGCTTGTATTACCGCGGGGCAACTAATGAAAAACTGTTTTTT.

A single count supports this clone. This sequence joins TRBV27 and TRBJ2-4, with TRBD1 matching 9 bases. V lost 6 bases to trimming and J lost 8 bases; unmatched junction nucleotides: 11. Germline lookup yields CDR1 MNHEY and CDR2 SMNVEV (reference sequence). This CDR3 comprises 15 residues. The CDR3 sequence is CASSFAETGGHIQYF. CDR3 DNA: TGTGCCAGCAGCTTTGCCGAGACAGGGGGGCACATTCAGTACTTC.

The chain is built from TRBV5-4 and TRBJ2-7; the D gene is possibly TRBD2 (6 bases). From germline, CDR1 is SGHNT and CDR2 YYREEE (reference sequence). V was trimmed by 5 bases and J by 0 bases, leaving 18 bases between them. The length of the CDR3 is 16 residues. CDR3 sequence reads: CASSSPPSDNSYEQYF. The CDR3 region has the DNA TGTGCCAGCAGTAGCCCGCCTAGCGACAACTCCTACGAGCAGTACTTC.

This chain links TRBV27 with TRBJ2-7, with TRBD2 identical over 9 bases. CDR3 length: 14 residues. Germline V gene sequence: CDR1 MNHEY, CDR2 SMNVEV (reference sequence). The trim removed 3 bases at V and 2 bases at J, leaving 2 bases unmatched. The CDR3 reads CASSLIAGAYEQYF. The CDR3 DNA is TGTGCCAGCAGTTTGATAGCGGGAGCCTACGAGCAGTACTTC.

This clone was detected only once. The genes are TRBV7-6 and TRBJ2-3; D gene unclear. CDR1 and CDR2 (germline): SGHVS, FNYEAQ. The CDR3 spans 14 residues. V lost 6 bases to trimming and J lost 7 bases, with 17 bases between them. The CDR3 DNA is TGTGCCAGCAGTTCTGACCTCGTAGAGAATACGCAGTATTTT. The encoded protein is CASSSDLVENTQYF.

This chain uses TRBV28 with TRBJ2-1, with 7 bases aligning to TRBD2. Germline CDR1 MDHEN, CDR2 SYDVKM. The V gene end was trimmed by 2 bases and the J gene end by 0 bases; junction bases not matched to a gene: 4. The CDR3 runs 16 residues. The CDR3 loop is CASSLLAASSYNEQFF. CDR3 in DNA: TGTGCCAGCAGTTTACTAGCGGCTAGCTCCTACAATGAGCAGTTCTTC.